This TCR beta chain derives from a study of T cell responses to AZD1222 COVID-19 vaccine (dated by TCRdb to about 2021). At the level of the whole study: AZD1222 recipients with second doses at about 4 weeks or about 12 weeks were pooled, because spike-specific TCR depth and breadth did not differ between schedules. TCR sequencing was performed for 230 to 250 trial participants, of whom around 200 were given two doses of AZD1222 and around 25 were given two doses of MenACWY control vaccine. Trial participants were enrolled by age into 18-55, 56-69 and 70-plus year subgroups, with about 150, 28 and 57 TCR-sequenced participants respectively.

General study outcomes and caveats: Because no day 14 peak-response samples were available, repertoires were characterized only after the peak T cell response. In the small 56-69-year group, the increase in depth fell short of significance, most likely because of low power. Epitopes outside the regions mutated in the B.1.351 and B.1.1.7 variants were reportedly recognized by nearly half of the unique spike-specific TCRs. CD4 TCRs associated with the vaccine covered the entire spike protein, and the dominant responses were in regions 160-218 and 743-854. Most participants were white British and females outnumbered males, and the authors suggested that clonal diversity may have been underestimated. Spike-specific TCR breadth and depth rose significantly after two AZD1222 doses compared with day 0 and with MenACWY recipients. Only 5 to 7 AZD1222 recipients were SARS-CoV-2 seropositive at baseline, limiting conclusions about previously exposed vaccinees.

V and J lose 1 base and 2 bases, and a span of 7 bases separates them. The CDR3, cysteine through phenylalanine, is 14 amino acids long. Left in the record is the CDR3 DNA by itself, 42 bases read in frame from the first base. The germline V gene encodes CDR1 LNHNV and CDR2 YYDKDF (reference sequence). The CDR3 regions of human TCRbeta chains were subjected to immunosequencing. In the source study's methods: Repertoire TCRs were matched against a reference library of SARS-CoV-2-specific TCRs generated with the MIRA antigen-specificity platform. Breadth was defined as the fraction of unique TCRs that were SARS-CoV-2-associated, and depth was defined as the fraction of total T cells that were SARS-CoV-2-associated. Using the MIRA data, every spike-specific TCR was mapped to the spike region that the TCR reacted to and assigned to either a CD4 or a CD8 class. Log10-transformed breadth and depth values were compared by one-way ANOVA with Sidak's multiple comparisons tests. TCRdb provides this immuneACCESS table in a form limited to in-frame rearrangements. Some clones are lacking; in checked studies, under half of them reflect an unresolved V gene, and why the rest are absent is not known. V and J calls and clone size are as listed in that table; D and trimming were resolved from the DNA. The sample yields about 120,000 clones; 80% to 95% were counted once. The biggest ten clones account for roughly 13% of the sample.

The sample's time point, from its label and the paper: baseline before first vaccination. Vaccinee samples were obtained from the UK trials COV001 and COV002, which included a single-blind randomized controlled phase 2/3 trial of AZD1222 (ChAdOx1 nCoV-19) in healthy adults. Trial participant PBMC samples were collected at day 0 and day 28 after the second dose for TCRbeta chain sequencing. With regard to this clone: The antigen it binds to is not known. One base away there is no much larger clone; base qualities are not given.

This TCR came from an adult in good health. Here the sequenced sample was peripheral blood, taken on day 0 of AZD1222 vaccination. In this chain, TRBV15 is recombined with TRBJ2-3, with the D segment identity uncertain. The CDR3 region has the sequence CATSRAWNTDTQYF. The DNA is as follows: TGTGCCACCAGCAGAGCTTGGAACACAGATACGCAGTATTTT.